This TCR beta chain derives from a study of shared clonotypes between healthy human individuals. For every subset, genomic DNA was evenly distributed across several immunoSEQ plates. Libraries were prepared by immunoSEQ multiplex PCR; TCRdb keeps only in-frame clonotypes and omits some of them. The sample has over a million clones, 95% to 99% seen once. The CDR3 runs 10 residues. Germline V gene sequence: CDR1 MNHEY, CDR2 SMNVEV (reference sequence). The source material was naive CD4+ T cells sorted from blood. As for subset: CD45RA+ positively selected. This sequence originates from a man aged 25-45 years in good health. The V call is TRBV27, the J call TRBJ2-7; D perhaps matches TRBD2 (5 bases). CDR3 region: CSSGGYEQYF. The CDR3 nucleotides read TGTTCCTCGGGCGGGTACGAGCAGTACTTC.